This T cell receptor beta chain was identified in a study of T cells in Graves' hyperthyroidism and ophthalmopathy. Study-wide results and caveats: Blood also carried most thyroid clonotypes expanded above 0.001.

This clonotype was counted many times. Its antigen remains unknown. Germline V gene lookup returns CDR1 SQVTM and CDR2 ANQGSEA. The CDR3 runs to 12 residues. V was clipped by 6 bases and J by 5 bases, with 13 bases between them. Amplification of TCR beta CDR3 regions was performed using RNA transcripts as template. An initial round of RT-PCR targeting the TCR CDR3 relied on the HTBI primer set. Using its own MiXCR run on the multiplex PCR reads, TCRdb lists one record per CDR3 protein. This table holds about 420,000 distinct CDR3 sequences, about 15% found once. Graves' hyperthyroidism was deemed stable given no ophthalmopathy progression within 18 months. Those patients with uncontrolled infection, other autoimmune disease, pregnancy or lactation were excluded.

The genes are TRBV29-1 and TRBJ1-1, with no clear D. The sample consisted of blood. This TCR was sampled from a woman aged 18-29 years with Graves' hyperthyroidism. CDR3 in DNA: TGCAGCGTCGCAGACCTTATAACTGAAGCTTTCTTT. It specifies CSVADLITEAFF. Together with reference TRBV29-1 and TRBJ1-1, the CDR3 gives the full variable domain: SAVISQKPSRDICQRGTSLTIQCQVDSQVTMMFWYRQQPGQSLTLIATANQGSEATYESGFVIDKFPISRPNLTFSTLTVSNMSPEDSSIYLCSVADLITEAFFGQGTRLTVV.